These 9 T cell receptor beta chains came from one sample sequenced in a study of beta chain features in type 1 diabetes. Findings and caveats of the study: Type 1 diabetes patients had moderately but significantly shorter TCRB CDR3s in all four CD4+ subsets.

TCRB transcripts that were expressed got sequenced, as all of the isolated RNA had been reverse transcribed. Clones were sequenced by immunoSEQ multiplex PCR, and TCRdb holds only the in-frame ones, with some missing. The sample lists hundreds of thousands of clones; about 15% were seen once. Their cognate antigens are unknown. Sequencing used naive CD4+ T cells from blood. These receptors were obtained from a man between 18 and 29 years old with type 1 diabetes.

A few counts support this clone. V gene TRBV29-1 combines with J gene TRBJ2-3, with 8 bases fitting TRBD1. Germline CDR1 reads SQVTM; CDR2 reads ANQGSEA. The CDR3 extends over 13 amino acids. V shed 4 bases, J shed 6 bases, and the junction held 6 bases outside the gene matches. The CDR3 spells CSVVQGGRDTQYF. In DNA, the CDR3 is TGCAGCGTTGTACAGGGGGGAAGGGATACGCAGTATTTT.

This clone came up a few times. This chain links TRBV28 with TRBJ2-1; TRBD1 agrees at 11 bases. J gave up 9 bases and V 6 bases, and 13 bases lay outside the gene matches. This CDR3 contains 16 residues. Germline V gene lookup returns CDR1 MDHEN and CDR2 SYDVKM. CDR3 bases: TGTGCCAGCAGCCTCTTCGGGACAGGGGGTAGGACTGAGCAGTTCTTC. This codes for CASSLFGTGGRTEQFF.

The chain recombines TRBV5-4 with TRBJ2-4, with a possible D match to TRBD1 (5 bases). This CDR3 is built from 20 residues. The V end lost 0 bases, the J end lost 0 bases, and 22 bases lay between the germline ends. The germline V gene has CDR1 SGHNT and CDR2 YYREEE (reference sequence). This chain's CDR3 is CASSLGAGLYNPLAKNIQYF. The CDR3 DNA is TGTGCCAGCAGCTTGGGGGCAGGGTTATATAATCCCTTAGCCAAAAACATTCAGTACTTC.

The CDR3 is CASSLAGGSYNEQFF. In nucleotides, the CDR3 is TGTGCCAGCAGCTTAGCGGGAGGGTCCTACAATGAGCAGTTCTTC. J is TRBJ2-1 and V is TRBV11-2, with TRBD2 identical over 8 bases. Germline V gives CDR1 SGHAT, CDR2 FQNNGV. This CDR3 has 15 residues. Trimming removed 1 base from V and 1 base from J; junction bases left unmatched: 0.

The sample holds a few counts of this clone. The chain uses TRBV9 and TRBJ2-1, with D possibly TRBD1 on 6 matching bases. This CDR3 is built from 17 residues. Germline loops: CDR1 SGDLS, CDR2 YYNGEE. With 4 bases removed from V and 1 base from J, the gap between germline ends came to 18 bases. The CDR3 nucleotides are TGTGCCAGCAGCCCAACCACAGGGCCCAGTTCCTACAATGAGCAGTTCTTC. Protein: CASSPTTGPSSYNEQFF.

This clone was seen more than once but under ten times. The identical CDR3 is also encoded by other nucleotide sequences in the sample. V is TRBV28 and J is TRBJ2-5; D is unclear. V was pared by 3 bases and J by 4 bases, with 3 bases between. Germline loops: CDR1 MDHEN, CDR2 SYDVKM. This CDR3 has 11 residues. The CDR3 DNA sequence: TGTGCCAGCAGTTTCTTAGAGACCCAGTACTTC. It specifies CASSFLETQYF.

The gene calls are TRBV18 and TRBJ2-1; D ambiguous. Germline V gives CDR1 KGHSH, CDR2 LQKENI. Between the trimmed V and J ends, which lost 4 bases and 0 bases, there was a span of 7 bases. This CDR3 comprises 14 residues. The CDR3 sequence is CASSLMSSYNEQFF. The CDR3 bases are TGTGCCAGCTCACTCATGAGCTCCTACAATGAGCAGTTCTTC.

The rearrangement uses TRBV5-1 and TRBJ2-3; TRBD2 matches at 8 bases. Germline assignment: CDR1 SGHRS and CDR2 YFSETQ. Germline trimming cut 7 bases from V and 6 bases from J; bases unmatched to any gene: 7. CDR3 size: 13 residues. The CDR3 loop is CASCRLARDTQYF. DNA of the CDR3: TGCGCCAGCTGTCGACTAGCGAGGGATACGCAGTATTTT.

The rearrangement links TRBV2 to TRBJ1-1, with no clear D. CDR1 is SNHLY and CDR2 is FYNNEI in the germline V gene. V gave up 7 bases and J gave up 3 bases, with 12 bases separating them. The CDR3 extends over 13 amino acids. CDR3 residues: CASTETRDTEAFF. The CDR3 nucleotides read TGTGCCAGCACCGAAACGAGGGACACTGAAGCTTTCTTT.